These 30 T cell receptor beta chains originate from one sample sequenced in a study of OX40 agonist ivuxolimab in advanced cancers. Clones were sequenced by immunoSEQ multiplex PCR, and TCRdb holds only the in-frame ones, with some missing. The sample lists about 19,000 clones, 65% to 70% occurring once. The sequences come from CD4+ or CD8+ T cells sorted from blood, collected in a trial of the OX40 agonist ivuxolimab. The receptors stem from an adult with an advanced solid tumor such as melanoma, head and neck, liver or kidney cancer.

V usage is TRBV9 and J usage is TRBJ2-3; D ambiguous. Trimming pared 0 bases from V and 0 bases from J, leaving 11 bases between. Germline V gene lookup returns CDR1 SGDLS and CDR2 YYNGEE. The CDR3 spans 16 residues. CDR3 nucleotide sequence: TGTGCCAGCAGCGTAGAAGGTGGAGAAAGCACAGATACGCAGTATTTT. It is translated as CASSVEGGESTDTQYF.

This chain joins TRBV6-5 and TRBJ2-5, with no clear D. Germline values: CDR1 MNHEY, CDR2 SVGAGI. The CDR3 consists of 14 residues. With 6 bases removed from V and 2 bases from J, the gap between germline ends came to 13 bases. This chain's CDR3 is CASSLNPEQETQYF. CDR3 bases: TGTGCCAGCAGCCTCAACCCGGAACAAGAGACCCAGTACTTC.

The chain has TRBV6-1 and TRBJ2-1, with 7 bases matching TRBD2. The CDR3 is 13 residues long. V trimming: 7 bases; J trimming: 8 bases; junction bases outside the gene matches: 8. The germline gives CDR1 MNHNS, CDR2 SASEGT. CDR3 amino acids: CASTGRATDEQFF. CDR3 sequence (DNA): TGTGCCAGCACAGGGAGGGCCACGGATGAGCAGTTCTTC.

This chain connects TRBV15 to TRBJ2-4, with no clear D. The length of the CDR3 is 14 residues. Germline loops: CDR1 LNHNV, CDR2 YYDKDF (reference sequence). Trimming stripped 3 bases from V and 0 bases from J, with 6 bases between. This CDR3 reads CATSSGLAKNIQYF. The DNA for the CDR3 is TGTGCCACCAGCAGTGGTCTAGCCAAAAACATTCAGTACTTC.

The V and J genes are TRBV6-1 and TRBJ1-4, with D possibly being TRBD1 (5 bases). This CDR3 has 14 amino acids. V was cut by 1 base and J by 8 bases, with 11 bases left in between. Germline V gene sequence: CDR1 MNHNS, CDR2 SASEGT. CDR3 region: CASSEVPGREKLFF. The CDR3 DNA sequence: TGTGCCAGCAGTGAAGTTCCAGGGAGGGAAAAACTGTTTTTT.

The chain couples TRBV5-5 to TRBJ2-7; 8 bases match TRBD2. Germline assignment: CDR1 SGHKS and CDR2 YYEKEE (reference sequence). The CDR3 has 15 residues. V trimming: 0 bases; J trimming: 2 bases; junction bases outside the gene matches: 4. The CDR3 is CASSLVAGGAYEQYF. The DNA of the CDR3 is TGTGCCAGCAGCTTGGTCGCGGGAGGAGCCTACGAGCAGTACTTC.

This clone was seen a few times. This chain joins TRBV7-9 and TRBJ2-7; D may be TRBD2 (5 bases). Per germline, CDR1 SEHNR and CDR2 FQNEAQ (reference sequence). The germline V and J ends were trimmed by 5 bases and 2 bases, with 13 bases remaining between them. The CDR3 runs to 14 residues. This CDR3 is CASSPGVAPYEQYF. CDR3 sequence (DNA): TGTGCCAGCAGCCCCGGGGTGGCGCCCTACGAGCAGTACTTC.

This rearrangement joins TRBV28 to TRBJ2-2; 8 bases line up with TRBD2. Unmatched junction bases numbered 16, after V lost 5 bases and J lost 8 bases. CDR1 MDHEN and CDR2 SYDVKM come from the germline V gene. The CDR3 loop spans 17 amino acids. The CDR3 protein is CASSPNPRTSSMGELFF. The CDR3 DNA is TGTGCCAGCAGTCCAAACCCGAGGACTAGCTCGATGGGGGAGCTGTTTTTT.

This chain links TRBV5-1 with TRBJ2-1; the match to TRBD1 covers 7 bases. CDR1 and CDR2 (germline): SGHRS, YFSETQ. CDR3 length: 15 residues. After removal of 5 bases from V and 2 bases from J, the junction contained 7 bases not matched to a gene. The CDR3 spells CASSKSDRAYNEQFF. The CDR3 DNA is TGCGCCAGCAGTAAATCCGACAGGGCCTACAATGAGCAGTTCTTC.

This clone was counted between two and nine times. J is TRBJ2-3 and V is TRBV7-6, with D perhaps TRBD1 or TRBD2 (5 bases each). The CDR3 is made up of 16 amino acids. Germline V gene lookup returns CDR1 SGHVS and CDR2 FNYEAQ. The V gene lost 3 bases and the J gene lost 2 bases, with 15 bases spanning the gap. The CDR3 DNA reads TGTGCCAGCAGCTTTTATGGGGGAACTACCACAGATACGCAGTATTTT. It specifies CASSFYGGTTTDTQYF.

The chain joins TRBV11-2 to TRBJ2-3; no clear D gene. This CDR3 has 10 amino acids. V was cut by 5 bases and J by 6 bases, with 3 bases left in between. Germline loops: CDR1 SGHAT, CDR2 FQNNGV. CDR3 coding DNA: TGTGCCAGCAGCCGGGATACGCAGTATTTT. This encodes CASSRDTQYF. Full variable domain (outside the CDR3, taken from reference TRBV11-2 and TRBJ2-3): EAGVAQSPRYKIIEKRQSVAFWCNPISGHATLYWYQQILGQGPKLLIQFQNNGVVDDSQLPKDRFSAERLKGVDSTLKIQPAKLEDSAVYLCASSRDTQYFGPGTRLTVL.

The chain uses TRBV28 and TRBJ2-7; 8 nucleotides match TRBD1. J gave up 0 bases and V 5 bases, and 9 bases lay outside the gene matches. Per germline, CDR1 MDHEN and CDR2 SYDVKM. The CDR3 sequence is 16 residues long. The CDR3 DNA sequence: TGTGCCAGCAGTGGGCCGGGACAGGACTTCTCCTACGAGCAGTACTTC. Its translation: CASSGPGQDFSYEQYF.

This clone appeared a single time. This rearrangement joins TRBV28 to TRBJ1-4; a possible D gene is TRBD1 (6 bases). The germline V gene encodes CDR1 MDHEN and CDR2 SYDVKM. Trimming took off 1 base at V and 4 bases at J, with 10 bases between the two ends. This CDR3 has 15 residues. CDR3 in amino acids: CASSLSTGINEKLFF. Written as DNA, the CDR3 is TGTGCCAGCAGTTTATCCACAGGGATTAATGAAAAACTGTTTTTT.

This sequence joins TRBV6-5 and TRBJ1-3; unclear D gene. CDR3 length: 12 residues. CDR1 and CDR2 from the germline V gene are MNHEY and SVGAGI. V was trimmed by 4 bases and J by 9 bases, leaving 10 bases between them. This chain's CDR3 is CASSLVGGTIYF. DNA for the CDR3: TGTGCCAGCAGTTTAGTGGGCGGCACCATATATTTT.

This clone turned up a few times. CDR3 sequence: CASSRDLSSYNEQFF. CDR3 DNA sequence: TGTGCCAGCAGCCGGGACTTAAGCTCCTACAATGAGCAGTTCTTC. The chain has TRBV6-4 and TRBJ2-1; TRBD2 might be the D (6 bases). The CDR3 loop spans 15 amino acids. The ends were cut back, 6 bases at V and 0 bases at J, with 12 bases in the middle. In germline, CDR1 is MRHNA, CDR2 SNTAGT.

This chain connects TRBV7-9 to TRBJ2-2, with D possibly matching TRBD1 (6 bases). Germline V gene sequence: CDR1 SEHNR, CDR2 FQNEAQ (reference sequence). This CDR3 has 15 amino acids. The V gene lost 5 bases and the J gene lost 3 bases, with 13 bases spanning the gap. The CDR3, as DNA: TGTGCCAGCAGCCCGATAGGGGGTTACACCGGGGAGCTGTTTTTT. Encoded protein: CASSPIGGYTGELFF.

In this sample, this clone is large. J is TRBJ2-5 and V is TRBV4-3; 10 bases match TRBD2. Germline CDR1 reads LGHNA; CDR2 reads YSLEER. This CDR3 region has 16 residues. The J segment lost 5 bases and the V segment lost 3 bases, leaving 9 bases of the junction unmatched. CDR3 bases: TGCGCCAGCAGCCATGGAGCGGGGGGGATATTGGAGACCCAGTACTTC. Amino acids: CASSHGAGGILETQYF.

The rearrangement joins TRBV4-1 to TRBJ1-5, with D tentatively TRBD1 (6 bases). The V and J ends lost 4 bases and 7 bases respectively, with 11 bases between them. The CDR3 is 13 amino acids. CDR1 is MGHRA, CDR2 YSYEKL, per germline. This CDR3 is CASSPAGEQPQHF. CDR3 nucleotides: TGCGCCAGCAGCCCCGCAGGGGAACAGCCCCAGCATTTT.

This clone appeared once. The rearrangement links TRBV5-4 to TRBJ1-1; 8 bases map to TRBD1. J was trimmed by 3 bases and V by 3 bases; bases with no gene match: 4. In germline, CDR1 is SGHNT, CDR2 YYREEE (reference sequence). The CDR3 is 14 residues long. The CDR3 region has the DNA TGTGCCAGCAGCTACACAGGGGGGCACACTGAAGCTTTCTTT. Translating it yields CASSYTGGHTEAFF.

This chain connects TRBV27 to TRBJ1-5; perhaps TRBD1 as D (6 bases). CDR1 MNHEY and CDR2 SMNVEV come from the germline V gene (reference sequence). V gave up 7 bases and J gave up 4 bases, with 17 bases separating them. The CDR3 contains 15 residues. CDR3 residues: CASKSWTEPNQPQHF. CDR3 nucleotide sequence: TGTGCCAGCAAGTCCTGGACAGAACCAAATCAGCCCCAGCATTTT.

This clone was seen a single time. Here the CDR3 DNA reads TGTGCCAGCAGTTACTCGCCCCTTGCCAATGAGCAGTTCTTC. This translates into CASSYSPLANEQFF. The genes are TRBV6-5 and TRBJ2-1; D uncertain. V dropped 0 bases and J dropped 6 bases, with 9 bases sitting between them. The CDR3 covers 14 residues. CDR1 and CDR2 from the germline V gene are MNHEY and SVGAGI.

This chain links TRBV18 with TRBJ2-3, with a possible D match to TRBD2 (6 bases). The V end lost 4 bases, the J end lost 0 bases, and 14 bases lay between the germline ends. Germline loops: CDR1 KGHSH, CDR2 LQKENI. This CDR3 has 16 amino acids. This CDR3 reads CASSLMDGGSTDTQYF. DNA for the CDR3: TGTGCCAGCTCACTAATGGACGGGGGAAGCACAGATACGCAGTATTTT.

The J gene is TRBJ2-7, the V gene TRBV27, with 8 bases identical to TRBD2. The CDR3 spans 15 residues. V lost 0 bases, J lost 6 bases, and 7 bases stayed unmatched. Germline CDR1 is MNHEY and CDR2 is SMNVEV (reference sequence). CDR3 sequence (DNA): TGTGCCAGCAGTTTATCACGGGGGGGTCTGCTCGAGCAGTACTTC. Its protein is CASSLSRGGLLEQYF.

The CDR3 region has the DNA TGTGCCAGCAGCTTGGATCTAGTAGGGTTGGGGGAGACCCAGTACTTC. Its translation is CASSLDLVGLGETQYF. The chain recombines TRBV5-6 with TRBJ2-5, with no clear D. Germline values: CDR1 SGHDT, CDR2 YYEEEE. Trimming removed 0 bases from V and 5 bases from J, with 17 bases in between. The CDR3 is 16 residues long.

The chain has TRBV15 and TRBJ1-6; maybe TRBD1 (5 bases). The CDR3 extends over 16 amino acids. The ends were cut back, 0 bases at V and 10 bases at J, with 16 bases in the middle. CDR1 is LNHNV, CDR2 YYDKDF, per germline (reference sequence). The CDR3 protein is CATSRDEGQGGSPLHF. The CDR3 DNA sequence: TGTGCCACCAGCAGAGATGAGGGCCAGGGTGGATCACCCCTCCACTTT.

V gene TRBV18 combines with J gene TRBJ1-2; 7 nucleotides align to TRBD1. Germline lookup yields CDR1 KGHSH and CDR2 LQKENI. V dropped 3 bases and J dropped 4; count of bases not matched to a gene: 5. The CDR3 consists of 14 residues. This chain's CDR3 is CASSPGQILYGYTF. Written as DNA, the CDR3 is TGTGCCAGCTCACCGGGACAGATTCTCTATGGCTACACCTTC.

This chain uses TRBV6-6 with TRBJ2-7; 7 nucleotides align to TRBD1. CDR1 is MNHNY and CDR2 is SVGAGI in the germline V gene (reference sequence). This CDR3 is built from 13 residues. Losses at the gene ends were 4 bases for V and 3 bases for J; bases not matched to a gene: 3. The DNA for the CDR3 is TGTGCCAGCAGTTGGGGACAGAGCTACGAGCAGTACTTC. Its translation is CASSWGQSYEQYF.

The chain couples TRBV27 to TRBJ2-1; TRBD2 matches 12 bases. The ends lost 8 bases at V and 10 bases at J; junction bases unmatched: 12. CDR3 length: 15 residues. Germline-derived CDR1 and CDR2 are MNHEY and SMNVEV (reference sequence). CDR3 sequence (DNA): TGTGCCAGCCGCGAGGGCCGACTAGCGGGGGAGGAGCAGTTCTTC. Its protein is CASREGRLAGEEQFF.

The V call is TRBV6-4, the J call TRBJ2-3; D is uncertain. The germline V gene has CDR1 MRHNA and CDR2 SNTAGT. V lost 4 bases, J lost 0 bases, and 11 bases lay in between. The CDR3 has 15 amino acids. The CDR3 loop reads CASSVSAGSTDTQYF. The CDR3 DNA is TGTGCCAGCAGTGTATCGGCCGGTAGCACAGATACGCAGTATTTT.

The chain combines TRBV29-1 with TRBJ2-2; unclear D gene. From germline, CDR1 is SQVTM and CDR2 ANQGSEA. The length of the CDR3 is 12 residues. The V end was cut by 3 bases, the J end by 4 bases, with 6 bases between. The CDR3: CSVETTTGELFF. The CDR3 DNA is TGCAGCGTTGAGACAACCACCGGGGAGCTGTTTTTT.